These T cell receptor beta chains were read from a single sample in a study of CD8+CD57+ T cells in acquired aplastic anemia. TCRdb processed the reads anew with MiXCR; each CDR3 protein has one entry. This sample carries fewer than 250,000 distinct CDR3 sequences, around 45% of them seen once, and the ten largest clones take over 7.5%. The sample taken for sequencing was sorted CD4+, CD8+, or CD8+CD57+ T cells (not recorded which) from PBMCs. The receptors stem from a human donor with aplastic anemia. Both conserved end residues are part of each CDR3. The order of the fields is D gene, clone size, V gene, J gene, CDR3 DNA, CDR3 protein. D genes are given only for firm matches. Rows give clone size only sometimes, using once, few, many, or a class for an expanded clone.

TRBD1	many	TRBV6-4	TRBJ2-6	TGTGCCAGCAGTGCTGAGACAGGGGGGACTGGGGCCAACGTCCTGACTTTC	CASSAETGGTGANVLTF
TRBD2	few	TRBV7-6	TRBJ2-2	TGTGCCAGCAGCAAGGGGACTAGCGGGATACCCGGGGAGCTGTTTTTT	CASSKGTSGIPGELFF
.	many	TRBV10-2	TRBJ2-1	TGCGCCAGCAGTGAGTCGACAGGAGTCTCTGAGCAGTTCTTC	CASSESTGVSEQFF
.	many	TRBV13	TRBJ1-3	TGTGCCAGCAGCCTAGGACCCCGCGGTGGAAACACCATATATTTT	CASSLGPRGGNTIYF
.	few	TRBV20-1	TRBJ2-5	TGCAGTGCTAGACAGAACGAGGGGACCCAGTACTTC	CSARQNEGTQYF
.	many	TRBV4-3	TRBJ2-5	TGCGCCAGCAGCCAAGATCGGGCAGACCAAGAGACCCAGTACTTC	CASSQDRADQETQYF
TRBD1	.	TRBV7-9	TRBJ1-1	TGTGCCAGCAGCCAGGGGACAGATGAAGCTTTCTTT	CASSQGTDEAFF
TRBD1	once	TRBV7-2	TRBJ2-7	TGTGCCAGCAGATCAGGGGGAGAGAACTACGAGCAGTACTTC	CASRSGGENYEQYF
.	once	TRBV7-2	TRBJ1-5	TGTGCCAGCAGCTTAGGTGTGTCAGCCCAGCCCCAGCATTTT	CASSLGVSAQPQHF
TRBD1	.	TRBV20-1	TRBJ2-2	TGCAGTGCTAGACTGACAGGGACCGGAAACACCGGGGAGCTGTTTTTT	CSARLTGTGNTGELFF
.	.	TRBV6-5	TRBJ1-2	TGTGCCAGCAGATTGAGACAAGGTTTGAGCTACACCTTC	CASRLRQGLSYTF
.	.	TRBV20-1	TRBJ2-3	TGCAGTGCAGCTCCCCCGGGTACAGATACGCAGTATTTT	CSAAPPGTDTQYF
.	.	TRBV7-8	TRBJ2-7	TGTGCCAGCAGCTTCGGGGCCGGGACCTACGAGCAGTACTTC	CASSFGAGTYEQYF
.	.	TRBV7-9	TRBJ1-2	TGTGCCAGCAGCTTGCCAGGATATCAGCCCTATGGCTACACCTTC	CASSLPGYQPYGYTF
TRBD1	.	TRBV6-2/TRBV6-3	TRBJ2-3	TGTGCCAGCAAACAGGGGACAGATACGCAGTATTTT	CASKQGTDTQYF
TRBD1	many	TRBV2	TRBJ2-1	TGTGCCAGCAGGGTTAACAGGGGGTTCACCTACAATGAGCAGTTCTTC	CASRVNRGFTYNEQFF
.	many	TRBV9	TRBJ1-1	TGTGCCAGCAGCGTAGGTGAGGTTTTGACCACTGAAGCTTTCTTT	CASSVGEVLTTEAFF
.	many	TRBV2	TRBJ2-7	TGTGCCAGCAGGGGGGGGCTCCCAGTTTACGAGCAGTACTTC	CASRGGLPVYEQYF
TRBD2	.	TRBV19	TRBJ2-7	TGTGCCAGTAGTATCGCTAGCGGATTATACGAGCAGTACTTC	CASSIASGLYEQYF
.	many	TRBV9	TRBJ1-3	TGTGCCAGCAGCGGTGGACAGTTTTTGAGCTCTGGAAACACCATATATTTT	CASSGGQFLSSGNTIYF
TRBD1	few	TRBV18	TRBJ1-1	TGTGCCAGCTCACCTGGACAGGGGCTAACTGAAGCTTTCTTT	CASSPGQGLTEAFF
.	few	TRBV29-1	TRBJ1-2	TGCAGCGTTGGAATCGGGGGGGGCTACACCTTC	CSVGIGGGYTF